Sequencing of this T cell receptor (beta chain) was carried out in a study of blood T cell repertoires in COVID-19. In the study overall: The United States, Italy and Spain supplied acute and convalescent COVID-19 samples.

The study drew participants aged roughly 18 to 89 years from approximately 23 US areas. Cohort assignment relied on participant-reported clinical history. Original processing notes: Amplification with reference gene primers provided the estimates of nucleated cell counts. Profiled with immunoSEQ multiplex PCR; TCRdb holds only in-frame clones, not every one. The V and J calls and clone size come from that table; D and trimming were worked out from the DNA. The sample has about 82,000 clones; around 89% are singletons. V was pared by 1 base and J by 4 bases, with 14 bases between. The CDR3 loop spans 15 amino acids. Germline CDR1 GTSNPN, CDR2 SVGIG (reference sequence).

The TCR comes from a woman between 50 and 59 years old with acute COVID-19. The gene calls are TRBV30 and TRBJ1-5, with D tentatively TRBD1 (6 bases). Specimen: PBMCs or T cells enriched from blood (not recorded which). The CDR3, as DNA: TGTGCCTGGAGTGCTTCCCTGGACAGTAATCAGCCCCAGCATTTT. Protein product: CAWSASLDSNQPQHF. Full variable domain (rest looked up from reference TRBV30 and TRBJ1-5): SQTIHQWPATLVQPVGSPLSLECTVEGTSNPNLYWYRQAAGRGLQLLFYSVGIGQISSEVPQNLSASRPQDRQFILSSKKLLLSDSGFYLCAWSASLDSNQPQHFGDGTRLSIL.